This T cell receptor beta chain is drawn from a study of blood T cell repertoires in COVID-19. At the level of the study: PBMCs, B-cell-depleted T cells, or T cells were the source of the cDNA or gDNA that made up the material.

As originally analysed: Nucleated cell counts were estimated from reference gene primer amplification. Clones were sequenced by immunoSEQ multiplex PCR, and TCRdb holds only the in-frame ones, with some missing. That table gives V, J and clone size, and the DNA gave D and trimming. The data hold over 200,000 clones, with 70% to 85% observed a single time. V lost 8 bases to trimming and J lost 4 bases, with 18 bases between them. Germline CDR1 reads LNHDA; CDR2 reads SQIVND (reference sequence). This CDR3 has 15 residues. Each participant's cohort was designated according to participant-reported clinical history. Recovered participants had two consecutive negative NP/OP PCR tests, healthcare professional clearance, or symptom resolution.

The chain couples TRBV19 to TRBJ1-3; possibly TRBD1 for D (6 bases). Source material: PBMCs or T cells enriched from blood (not recorded which). This clonotype originated in a man aged 40-55 years who had recovered from COVID-19. The CDR3 loop is CASSRTVGGGNTIYF. In nucleotides, the CDR3 is TGTGCCAGTTCCCGGACAGTAGGTGGAGGAAACACCATATATTTT. The whole variable domain, filled in from reference TRBV19 and TRBJ1-3, reads DGGITQSPKYLFRKEGQNVTLSCEQNLNHDAMYWYRQDPGQGLRLIYYSQIVNDFQKGDIAEGYSVSREKKESFPLTVTSAQKNPTAFYLCASSRTVGGGNTIYFGEGSWLTVV.